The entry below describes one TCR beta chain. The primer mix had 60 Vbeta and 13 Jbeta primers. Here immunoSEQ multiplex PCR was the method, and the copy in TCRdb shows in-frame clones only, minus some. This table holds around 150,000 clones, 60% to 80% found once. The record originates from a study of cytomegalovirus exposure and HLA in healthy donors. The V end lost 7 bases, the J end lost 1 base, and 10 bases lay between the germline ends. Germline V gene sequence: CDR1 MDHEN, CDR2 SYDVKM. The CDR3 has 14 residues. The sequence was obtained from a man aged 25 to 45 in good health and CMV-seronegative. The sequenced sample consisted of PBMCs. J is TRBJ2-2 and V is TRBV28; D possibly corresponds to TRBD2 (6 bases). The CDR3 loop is CASIAAQNTGELFF. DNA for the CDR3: TGTGCCAGCATAGCGGCCCAGAACACCGGGGAGCTGTTTTTT.